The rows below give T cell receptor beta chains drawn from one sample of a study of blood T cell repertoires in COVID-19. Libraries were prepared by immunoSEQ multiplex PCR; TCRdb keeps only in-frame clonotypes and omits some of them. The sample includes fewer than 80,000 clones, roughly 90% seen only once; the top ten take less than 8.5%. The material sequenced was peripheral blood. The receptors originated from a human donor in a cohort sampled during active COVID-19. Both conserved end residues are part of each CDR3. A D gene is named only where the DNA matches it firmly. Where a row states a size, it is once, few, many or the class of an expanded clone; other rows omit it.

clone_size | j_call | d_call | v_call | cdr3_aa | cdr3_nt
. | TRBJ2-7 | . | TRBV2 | CASSSQGYEQYF | TGTGCCAGCAGTTCTCAGGGATACGAGCAGTACTTC
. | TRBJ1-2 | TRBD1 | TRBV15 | CATSSSTPGQKVYGYTF | TGTGCCACCAGCTCCTCTACCCCGGGACAGAAGGTCTATGGCTACACCTTC
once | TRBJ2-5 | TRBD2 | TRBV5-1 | CASSLASGGRETQYF | TGCGCCAGCAGCTTGGCCAGCGGGGGGAGGGAGACCCAGTACTTC
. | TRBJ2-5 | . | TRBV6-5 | CASPPGETQYF | TGTGCCAGCCCCCCAGGGGAGACCCAGTACTTC
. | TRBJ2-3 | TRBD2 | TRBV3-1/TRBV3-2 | CASSQGSGGAADTQYF | TGTGCCAGCAGCCAAGGAAGCGGGGGGGCCGCAGATACGCAGTATTTT
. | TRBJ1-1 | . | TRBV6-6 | CASSITLPAGAFF | TGTGCCAGCAGTATTACCCTTCCGGCGGGAGCTTTCTTT
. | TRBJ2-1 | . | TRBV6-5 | CASSLDNEQFF | TGTGCCAGCAGCCTCGACAATGAGCAGTTCTTC
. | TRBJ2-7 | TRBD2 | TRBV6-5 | CASSFLAGGRGMYF | TGTGCCAGCAGCTTTTTAGCGGGGGGCCGGGGAATGTACTTC
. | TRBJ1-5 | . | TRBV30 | CAWSDEVYSNQPQHF | TGTGCCTGGAGTGATGAGGTATATAGCAATCAGCCCCAGCATTTT
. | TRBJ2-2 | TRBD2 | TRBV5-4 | CASTLAGGLSGTGELFF | TGTGCCAGCACCCTAGCGGGGGGGCTCTCTGGCACCGGGGAGCTGTTTTTT
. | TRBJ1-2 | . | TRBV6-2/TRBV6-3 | CASSDPTTAPYGYTF | TGTGCCAGCAGTGATCCTACGACAGCCCCGTATGGCTACACCTTC
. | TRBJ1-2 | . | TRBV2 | CASRPEDYGYTF | TGTGCCAGCAGGCCAGAGGACTATGGCTACACCTTC
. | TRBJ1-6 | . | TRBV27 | CASSTRTDFNSPLHF | TGTGCCAGCAGTACCCGGACAGACTTTAATTCACCCCTCCACTTT
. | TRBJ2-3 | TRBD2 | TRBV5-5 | CASSAGLAGLTDTQYF | TGTGCCAGCAGCGCTGGACTAGCGGGGTTGACAGATACGCAGTATTTT
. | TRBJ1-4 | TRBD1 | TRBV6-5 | CASSTTGFEKLFF | TGTGCCAGCAGTACGACAGGGTTTGAAAAACTGTTTTTT
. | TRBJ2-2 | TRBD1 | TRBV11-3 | CASSPRTGVAGELFF | TGTGCCAGCAGCCCTCGGACAGGGGTAGCCGGGGAGCTGTTTTTT
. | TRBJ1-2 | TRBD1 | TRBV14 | CASSQDLIPGQTNYGYTF | TGTGCCAGCAGCCAAGATTTAATACCGGGACAGACAAACTATGGCTACACCTTC
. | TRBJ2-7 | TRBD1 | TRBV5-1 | CASRSTGGSYEQYF | TGCGCCAGCAGATCGACAGGGGGCTCCTACGAGCAGTACTTC
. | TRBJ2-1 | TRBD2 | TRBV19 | CASSIAGGFSNEQFF | TGTGCCAGTAGTATCGCGGGGGGGTTTTCTAATGAGCAGTTCTTC
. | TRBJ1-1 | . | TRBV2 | CASSGGEGTEAFF | TGTGCCAGCAGTGGGGGGGAGGGCACTGAAGCTTTCTTT
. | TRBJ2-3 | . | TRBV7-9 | CASGESSTDTQYF | TGTGCCAGCGGAGAGTCTAGCACAGATACGCAGTATTTT
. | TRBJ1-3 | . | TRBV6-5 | CASSRGQGNTIYF | TGTGCCAGCAGTCGAGGGCAGGGAAACACCATATATTTT
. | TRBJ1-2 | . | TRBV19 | CASSIGLPSNYGYTF | TGTGCCAGTAGTATTGGCCTCCCCTCTAACTATGGCTACACCTTC
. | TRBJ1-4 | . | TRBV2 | CASMGASSPTNEKLFF | TGTGCCAGCATGGGGGCCTCGTCCCCAACTAATGAAAAACTGTTTTTT
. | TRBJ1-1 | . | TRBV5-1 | CASRANTEAFF | TGCGCCAGCCGCGCGAACACTGAAGCTTTCTTT
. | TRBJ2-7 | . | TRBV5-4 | CASSFPDNSYEQYF | TGTGCCAGCAGCTTCCCGGACAACTCCTACGAGCAGTACTTC
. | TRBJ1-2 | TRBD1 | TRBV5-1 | CASSTNKQGAPSTYGYTF | TGCGCCAGCAGCACAAATAAACAGGGGGCCCCTTCTACCTATGGCTACACCTTC
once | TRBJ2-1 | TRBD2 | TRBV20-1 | CSASGLAGDDNEQFF | TGCAGTGCTAGTGGACTAGCGGGGGATGACAATGAGCAGTTCTTC
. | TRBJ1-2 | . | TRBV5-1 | CASSLGGTLDISYGYTF | TGCGCCAGCAGCTTGGGCGGGACGCTGGACATTTCGTATGGCTACACCTTC
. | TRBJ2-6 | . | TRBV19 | CASSMGASGANVLTF | TGTGCCAGTAGTATGGGGGCCTCTGGGGCCAACGTCCTGACTTTC
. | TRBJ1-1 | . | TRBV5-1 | CASSLDRAVSEAFF | TGCGCCAGCAGCTTGGACAGGGCTGTGAGTGAAGCTTTCTTT